This is a list of T cell receptor beta chains from one sample in a study of T cell responses to AZD1222 COVID-19 vaccine. The protocol was immunoSEQ multiplex PCR, while the TCRdb copy is restricted to in-frame clones and leaves out a portion. The data show some 280,000 clones, roughly 93% seen once. The sequenced sample was peripheral blood, obtained 28 days after the second AZD1222 dose. The source of these receptors is an adult who received the AZD1222 COVID-19 vaccine. The conserved cysteine and the conserved F or W are not part of the CDR3 here. D genes are given only for firm matches.

J | V | length | D | CDR3
TRBJ1-3 | TRBV18 | 12 | NA | ASSPGTHGGTIY
TRBJ1-5 | TRBV7-8 | 10 | NA | ASSPYGQPQH
TRBJ2-2 | TRBV30 | 10 | NA | AWSGGTGELF
TRBJ2-2 | TRBV2 | 14 | TRBD1 | ASARDRVIRAGELF
TRBJ2-7 | TRBV5-1 | 12 | TRBD1 | ASSFGTGTYEQY
TRBJ1-3 | TRBV4-3 | 14 | NA | ASALDVKSSGNTIY
TRBJ2-1 | TRBV11-3 | 13 | TRBD2 | ASSSSGRAGNEQF
TRBJ2-5 | TRBV20-1 | 9 | NA | SALIQETQY
TRBJ2-7 | TRBV11-2 | 13 | TRBD2 | ASSKTSGRNYEQY
TRBJ2-1 | TRBV5-4 | 14 | NA | ASSFSGTPRYNEQF
TRBJ1-6 | TRBV7-8 | 15 | TRBD1 | ASSPRAGTGMDSPLH
TRBJ2-6 | TRBV3-1/TRBV3-2 | 11 | NA | ASSLRGANVLT
TRBJ2-3 | TRBV7-9 | 13 | TRBD2 | ASSVTSGSTDTQY
TRBJ2-7 | TRBV6-1 | 13 | NA | ASSEQALFGDEQY
TRBJ1-5 | TRBV2 | 15 | NA | ASQKGLGTRGAQPQH
TRBJ2-4 | TRBV6-5 | 11 | TRBD1 | ASSRGQGNLQY
TRBJ1-4 | TRBV4-2 | 12 | TRBD1 | ASRGGTGAEKLF
TRBJ1-1 | TRBV7-8 | 10 | NA | ASSLTGRGAF
TRBJ2-2 | TRBV7-9 | 13 | NA | ASSAGSGNTGELF
TRBJ2-7 | TRBV27 | 11 | NA | ASSLDRGREQY
TRBJ1-2 | TRBV7-2 | 11 | NA | ASTPGGNYGYT
TRBJ1-6 | TRBV10-2 | 10 | NA | ASSPGSAPLH
TRBJ1-2 | TRBV3-1/TRBV3-2 | 13 | NA | ASSQGGRGSYGYT